This is a list of T cell receptor beta chains from one sample in a study of blood T cell repertoires in COVID-19. Some clones are missing from TCRdb's copy, which holds only in-frame ones; the method was immunoSEQ multiplex PCR. The table shows fewer than 200,000 clones, with 89% occurring only once. The sample was peripheral blood. These receptors were taken from a man aged 18-30 years who had recovered from COVID-19. Both conserved end residues are part of each CDR3. The order of the fields is D gene, V gene, J gene, clone size, CDR3 DNA, CDR3 protein. The D gene is left open where the match is weak. Where a row states a size, it is once, few, many or the class of an expanded clone; other rows omit it.

D: TRBD1; V: TRBV5-1; J: TRBJ2-2; size: -; DNA: TGCGCCAGCAACAGGGGGGCCGGGGAGCTGTTTTTT; CDR3: CASNRGAGELFF
D: -; V: TRBV12-3/TRBV12-4; J: TRBJ1-1; size: -; DNA: TGTGCCAGCAGTTTAGGGAGCACTGAAGCTTTCTTT; CDR3: CASSLGSTEAFF
D: TRBD1; V: TRBV5-6; J: TRBJ2-1; size: -; DNA: TGTGCCAGCAGCTTGGAGGACAGGGGATACAATGAGCAGTTCTTC; CDR3: CASSLEDRGYNEQFF
D: -; V: TRBV5-6; J: TRBJ1-5; size: -; DNA: TGTGCCAGCAGCCCCCGCGGGAGGCCAAATCAGCCCCAGCATTTT; CDR3: CASSPRGRPNQPQHF
D: -; V: TRBV2; J: TRBJ1-1; size: few; DNA: TGTGCCAGCAGTGTAACCGGGACTGAAGCTTTCTTT; CDR3: CASSVTGTEAFF
D: TRBD2; V: TRBV29-1; J: TRBJ2-7; size: -; DNA: TGCAGCGCCGGGACTAGCGCCTACGAGCAGTACTTC; CDR3: CSAGTSAYEQYF
D: -; V: TRBV6-5; J: TRBJ1-3; size: -; DNA: TGTGCCAGCCTCTCTGGAAACACCATATATTTT; CDR3: CASLSGNTIYF
D: TRBD2; V: TRBV7-3; J: TRBJ2-1; size: -; DNA: TGTGCCAGCAGCCCCAATGGGCTAGCGGTCTCGGATGAGCAGTTCTTC; CDR3: CASSPNGLAVSDEQFF
D: -; V: TRBV7-2; J: TRBJ2-7; size: -; DNA: TGTGCCAGCAGCTCCCAACAGGGAGGGAGCTACGAGCAGTACTTC; CDR3: CASSSQQGGSYEQYF
D: -; V: TRBV6-2/TRBV6-3; J: TRBJ1-5; size: -; DNA: TGTGCCAGCAGTTTACTAGTAAATCAGCCCCAGCATTTT; CDR3: CASSLLVNQPQHF
D: TRBD2; V: TRBV25-1; J: TRBJ2-2; size: -; DNA: TGTGCCAGTTCTCCAGGGACTAGCGGAAACACCGGGGAGCTGTTTTTT; CDR3: CASSPGTSGNTGELFF
D: TRBD1; V: TRBV12-5; J: TRBJ2-7; size: once; DNA: TGTGCTAGTGGTATCCGGGACAGGGCCACCTACGAGCAGTACTTC; CDR3: CASGIRDRATYEQYF
D: -; V: TRBV12-3/TRBV12-4; J: TRBJ1-2; size: -; DNA: TGTGCCAGCAGCCCCCGAGGCTTTGGCTACACCTTC; CDR3: CASSPRGFGYTF
D: -; V: TRBV7-2; J: TRBJ2-7; size: -; DNA: TGTGCCAGCAGCTTGGGGGGACCTCGCTACGAGCAGTACTTC; CDR3: CASSLGGPRYEQYF
D: -; V: TRBV9; J: TRBJ1-4; size: -; DNA: TGTGCCAGCAGCGTAGAGGGAGCCCCTAATGAAAAACTGTTTTTT; CDR3: CASSVEGAPNEKLFF
D: -; V: TRBV18; J: TRBJ2-3; size: -; DNA: TGTGCCAGCTCGGACTTAGGCCCCACCGATACGCAGTATTTT; CDR3: CASSDLGPTDTQYF
D: TRBD1; V: TRBV18; J: TRBJ1-2; size: -; DNA: TGTGCCAGCTCATCGGGACAGGGGGGCTATGGCTACACCTTC; CDR3: CASSSGQGGYGYTF
D: TRBD1; V: TRBV28; J: TRBJ2-7; size: -; DNA: TGTGCCAGCAGTCTAACCGGGACAGGGCTTTACGAGCAGTACTTC; CDR3: CASSLTGTGLYEQYF
D: -; V: TRBV28; J: TRBJ1-2; size: -; DNA: TGTGCCAGCAGTTTCCCGGACAGAACGTCTAACTATGGCTACACCTTC; CDR3: CASSFPDRTSNYGYTF
D: TRBD1; V: TRBV4-1; J: TRBJ1-4; size: -; DNA: TGCGCCAGCAGTCCGACAGGGCTGAGGGAAAAACTGTTTTTT; CDR3: CASSPTGLREKLFF
D: -; V: TRBV11-2; J: TRBJ2-7; size: few; DNA: TGTGCCAGCAGCGGTACCTGGGGGCGCTCCTACGAGCAGTACTTC; CDR3: CASSGTWGRSYEQYF
D: TRBD2; V: TRBV19; J: TRBJ2-3; size: -; DNA: TGTGCCAGTAGTATAGGTCTAGCGGGCACAGATACGCAGTATTTT; CDR3: CASSIGLAGTDTQYF
D: TRBD2; V: TRBV11-3; J: TRBJ2-1; size: -; DNA: TGTGCCAGCAGCCTACTAGCGGGAGGACCTAGCTCCTACAATGAGCAGTTCTTC; CDR3: CASSLLAGGPSSYNEQFF
D: -; V: TRBV5-1; J: TRBJ2-5; size: -; DNA: TGCGCCAGCAGCTCTGGGGGGTCTAAGGAGACCCAGTACTTC; CDR3: CASSSGGSKETQYF
D: -; V: TRBV19; J: TRBJ1-2; size: -; DNA: TGTGCCAGTAGTGCTGTGGGCGGCTACACCTTC; CDR3: CASSAVGGYTF
D: -; V: TRBV12-5; J: TRBJ2-2; size: -; DNA: TGTGCTAGTGGTGAGGGCGCCGGGGAGCTGTTTTTT; CDR3: CASGEGAGELFF
D: TRBD1; V: TRBV11-2; J: TRBJ2-1; size: -; DNA: TGTGCCACCAGAGACGTTCCAGGGGGCGCGATCAATGAGCAGTTCTTC; CDR3: CATRDVPGGAINEQFF
D: -; V: TRBV18; J: TRBJ1-5; size: -; DNA: TGTGCCAGCTCAACGTACGACAGTCCCAATCAGCCCCAGCATTTT; CDR3: CASSTYDSPNQPQHF
D: -; V: TRBV3-1/TRBV3-2; J: TRBJ2-7; size: -; DNA: TGTGCCAGCAGCCAAAGCGAGGTGCGTTCCTACGAGCAGTACTTC; CDR3: CASSQSEVRSYEQYF
D: TRBD2; V: TRBV14; J: TRBJ2-2; size: -; DNA: TGTGCCAGCAGCGCCCACGTGACACTAGCGGTGGCCGGGGAGCTGTTTTTT; CDR3: CASSAHVTLAVAGELFF
D: TRBD1; V: TRBV6-5; J: TRBJ2-5; size: -; DNA: TGTGCCAGCAGTTACTCAACAGGGGTCGGCGAGACCCAGTACTTC; CDR3: CASSYSTGVGETQYF
D: TRBD2; V: TRBV3-1/TRBV3-2; J: TRBJ2-7; size: -; DNA: TGTGCCAGCAGCTTTTGGACTAGCGGGTCCTACGAGCAGTACTTC; CDR3: CASSFWTSGSYEQYF
D: -; V: TRBV10-3; J: TRBJ2-7; size: -; DNA: TGTGCCATCAGTGAGTCTATGCGAAGCCCCTACGAGCAGTACTTC; CDR3: CAISESMRSPYEQYF
D: -; V: TRBV7-3; J: TRBJ2-3; size: -; DNA: TGTGCCAGCAGCTTAAGCGGGGCAGCAGATACGCAGTATTTT; CDR3: CASSLSGAADTQYF
D: -; V: TRBV28; J: TRBJ1-4; size: -; DNA: TGTGCCAGCAGTTTTTCCCCAGCCGGGGAAAAACTGTTTTTT; CDR3: CASSFSPAGEKLFF
D: -; V: TRBV27; J: TRBJ2-2; size: once; DNA: TGTGCCAGCAGTTTTCTCGGTACGGCAGGGGATGTTACCGGGGAGCTGTTTTTT; CDR3: CASSFLGTAGDVTGELFF
D: -; V: TRBV27; J: TRBJ2-1; size: -; DNA: TGTGCCACCACGGGGGACTCCTACAATGAGCAGTTCTTC; CDR3: CATTGDSYNEQFF
D: -; V: TRBV20-1; J: TRBJ1-2; size: -; DNA: TGCAGTGCTAGAATCGGGAACGGCTACACCTTC; CDR3: CSARIGNGYTF
D: TRBD2; V: TRBV6-5; J: TRBJ2-7; size: -; DNA: TGTGCCAGCAGCCCCTACACTAGCGGGGCCTACGAGCAGTACTTC; CDR3: CASSPYTSGAYEQYF
D: -; V: TRBV24-1; J: TRBJ1-5; size: once; DNA: TGTGCCACCGCGGCGGGAGGCAATCAGCCCCAGCATTTT; CDR3: CATAAGGNQPQHF
D: TRBD1; V: TRBV6-5; J: TRBJ1-1; size: few; DNA: TGTGCCAGCGGACAGGGGGTCACTGAAGCTTTCTTT; CDR3: CASGQGVTEAFF
D: -; V: TRBV5-1; J: TRBJ2-5; size: -; DNA: TGCGCCAGCAGCTTGATGGACAGTCAAGAGACCCAGTACTTC; CDR3: CASSLMDSQETQYF
D: -; V: TRBV2; J: TRBJ2-5; size: -; DNA: TGTGCCAGCGCCGAGGAGACCCAGTACTTC; CDR3: CASAEETQYF